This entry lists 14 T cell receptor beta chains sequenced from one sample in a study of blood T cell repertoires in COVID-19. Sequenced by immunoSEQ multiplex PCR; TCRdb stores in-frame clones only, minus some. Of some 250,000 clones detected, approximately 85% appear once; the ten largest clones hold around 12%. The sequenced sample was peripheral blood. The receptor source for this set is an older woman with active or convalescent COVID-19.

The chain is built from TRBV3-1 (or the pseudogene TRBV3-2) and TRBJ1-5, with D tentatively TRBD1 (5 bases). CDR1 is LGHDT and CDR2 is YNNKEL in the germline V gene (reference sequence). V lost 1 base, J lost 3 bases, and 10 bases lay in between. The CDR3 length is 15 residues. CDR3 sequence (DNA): TGTGCCAGCAGCCAAGGGTACAGGTTCAATCAGCCCCAGCATTTT. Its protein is CASSQGYRFNQPQHF.

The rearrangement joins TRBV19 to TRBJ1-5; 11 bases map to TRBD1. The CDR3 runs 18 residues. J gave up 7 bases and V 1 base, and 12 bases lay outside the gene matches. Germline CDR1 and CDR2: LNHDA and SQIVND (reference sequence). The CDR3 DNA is TGTGCCAGTAGTATAGTTGGACAGGGGGCTCTCGGTGGCCAGCCCCAGCATTTT. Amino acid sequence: CASSIVGQGALGGQPQHF.

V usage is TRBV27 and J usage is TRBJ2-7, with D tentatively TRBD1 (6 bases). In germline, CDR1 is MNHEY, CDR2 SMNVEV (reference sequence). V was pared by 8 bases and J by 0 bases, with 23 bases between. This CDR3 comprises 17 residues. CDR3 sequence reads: CASQARPGDIGSYEQYF. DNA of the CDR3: TGTGCCAGCCAAGCGCGACCAGGGGATATTGGCTCCTACGAGCAGTACTTC.

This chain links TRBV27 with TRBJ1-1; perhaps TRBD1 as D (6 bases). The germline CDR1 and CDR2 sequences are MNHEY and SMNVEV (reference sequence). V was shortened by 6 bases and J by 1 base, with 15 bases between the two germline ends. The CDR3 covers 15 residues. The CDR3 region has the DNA TGTGCCAGCAGGGCCCAGGGCAGGGGGAACACTGAAGCTTTCTTT. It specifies CASRAQGRGNTEAFF.

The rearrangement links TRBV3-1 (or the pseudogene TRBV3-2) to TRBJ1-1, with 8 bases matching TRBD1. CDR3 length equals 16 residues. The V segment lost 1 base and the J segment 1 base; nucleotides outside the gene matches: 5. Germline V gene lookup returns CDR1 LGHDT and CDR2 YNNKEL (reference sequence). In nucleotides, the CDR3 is TGTGCCAGCAGCCAAGGGACAGGGAGGGGGAACACTGAAGCTTTCTTT. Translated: CASSQGTGRGNTEAFF.

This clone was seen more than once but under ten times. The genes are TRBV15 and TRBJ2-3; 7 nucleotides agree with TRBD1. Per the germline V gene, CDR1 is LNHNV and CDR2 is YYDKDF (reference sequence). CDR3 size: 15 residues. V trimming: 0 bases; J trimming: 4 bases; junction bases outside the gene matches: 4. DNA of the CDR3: TGTGCCACCAGCAGAGACAGGGGGAAGCCAGATACGCAGTATTTT. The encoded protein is CATSRDRGKPDTQYF.

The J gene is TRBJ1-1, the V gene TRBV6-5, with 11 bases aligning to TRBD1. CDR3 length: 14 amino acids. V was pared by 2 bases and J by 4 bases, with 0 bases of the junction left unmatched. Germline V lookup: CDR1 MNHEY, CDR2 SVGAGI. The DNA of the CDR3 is TGTGCCAGCAGTTACGGACAGGGGGCCACTGAAGCTTTCTTT. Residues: CASSYGQGATEAFF.

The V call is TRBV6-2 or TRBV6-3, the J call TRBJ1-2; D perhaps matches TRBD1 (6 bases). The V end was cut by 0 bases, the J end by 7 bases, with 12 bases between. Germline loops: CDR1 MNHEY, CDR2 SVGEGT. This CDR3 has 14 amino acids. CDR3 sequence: CASSYSSGTFGYTF. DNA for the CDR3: TGTGCCAGCAGTTACTCAAGCGGGACATTTGGCTACACCTTC.

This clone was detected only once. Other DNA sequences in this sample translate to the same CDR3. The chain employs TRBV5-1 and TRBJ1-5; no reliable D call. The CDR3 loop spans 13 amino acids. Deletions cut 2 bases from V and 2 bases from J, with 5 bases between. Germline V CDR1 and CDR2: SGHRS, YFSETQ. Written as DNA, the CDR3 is TGCGCCAGCAGCTTAACGGGCAATCAGCCCCAGCATTTT. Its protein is CASSLTGNQPQHF.

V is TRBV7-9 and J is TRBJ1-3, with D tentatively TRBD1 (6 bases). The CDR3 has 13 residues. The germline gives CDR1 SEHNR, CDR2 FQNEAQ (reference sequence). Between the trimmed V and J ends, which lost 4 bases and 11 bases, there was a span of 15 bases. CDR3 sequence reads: CASSSTGLRAIYF. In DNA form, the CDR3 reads TGTGCCAGCAGCTCAACAGGGCTAAGGGCCATATATTTT.

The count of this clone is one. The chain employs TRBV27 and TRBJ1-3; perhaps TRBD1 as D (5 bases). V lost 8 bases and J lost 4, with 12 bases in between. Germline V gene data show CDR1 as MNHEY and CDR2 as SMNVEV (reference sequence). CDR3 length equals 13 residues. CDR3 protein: CASGRGEGNTIYF. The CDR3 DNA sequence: TGTGCCAGCGGGAGGGGAGAAGGAAACACCATATATTTT.

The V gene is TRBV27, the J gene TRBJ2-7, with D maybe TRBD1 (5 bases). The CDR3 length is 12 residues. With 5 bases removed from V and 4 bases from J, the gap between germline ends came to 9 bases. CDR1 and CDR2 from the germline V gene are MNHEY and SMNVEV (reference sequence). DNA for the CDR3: TGTGCCAGCAGTGCGACAGTTTACGAGCAGTACTTC. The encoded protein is CASSATVYEQYF.

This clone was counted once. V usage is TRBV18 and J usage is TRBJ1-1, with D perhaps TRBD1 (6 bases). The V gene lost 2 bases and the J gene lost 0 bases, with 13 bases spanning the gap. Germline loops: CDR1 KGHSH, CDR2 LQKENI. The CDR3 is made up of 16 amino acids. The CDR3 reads CASSPSGGPMNTEAFF. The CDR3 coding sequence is TGTGCCAGCTCACCATCGGGGGGCCCTATGAACACTGAAGCTTTCTTT.

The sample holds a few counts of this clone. For the CDR3, the DNA is TGTGCCAGCAGCCCACGGACAGGGGCGAACACTGAAGCTTTCTTT. Its translation: CASSPRTGANTEAFF. The chain employs TRBV7-2 and TRBJ1-1, with TRBD1 matching 9 bases. This CDR3 has 15 residues. The V segment lost 5 bases and the J segment 1 base; nucleotides outside the gene matches: 5. CDR1 is SGHTA and CDR2 is FQGNSA in the germline V gene.